This T cell receptor beta chain is from a study of graft-versus-host responses after intestinal transplantation. Here immunoSEQ multiplex PCR was the method, and the copy in TCRdb shows in-frame clones only, minus some. The sample lists tens of thousands of clones, approximately 92% seen once, with more than 4.5% in the top ten. The junction had 13 bases not matched to a gene; V was cut back by 3 bases and J by 4 bases. The CDR3 length is 17 residues. The receptor's source is a human patient who received an intestinal transplant, so some T cells may come from the graft donor. This specimen consisted of PBMCs, obtained more than 750 days after a first intestinal transplant, on the day of a second. This rearrangement joins TRBV23-1 to TRBJ2-5; TRBD1 agrees at 8 bases. TRBV23-1 is noted as an ORF with a role that remains uncertain. The CDR3 nucleotides read TGCGCCAGCAGTCAGACTAAGGGGACAGGTATTTCAGAGACCCAGTACTTC. This sequence encodes CASSQTKGTGISETQYF.